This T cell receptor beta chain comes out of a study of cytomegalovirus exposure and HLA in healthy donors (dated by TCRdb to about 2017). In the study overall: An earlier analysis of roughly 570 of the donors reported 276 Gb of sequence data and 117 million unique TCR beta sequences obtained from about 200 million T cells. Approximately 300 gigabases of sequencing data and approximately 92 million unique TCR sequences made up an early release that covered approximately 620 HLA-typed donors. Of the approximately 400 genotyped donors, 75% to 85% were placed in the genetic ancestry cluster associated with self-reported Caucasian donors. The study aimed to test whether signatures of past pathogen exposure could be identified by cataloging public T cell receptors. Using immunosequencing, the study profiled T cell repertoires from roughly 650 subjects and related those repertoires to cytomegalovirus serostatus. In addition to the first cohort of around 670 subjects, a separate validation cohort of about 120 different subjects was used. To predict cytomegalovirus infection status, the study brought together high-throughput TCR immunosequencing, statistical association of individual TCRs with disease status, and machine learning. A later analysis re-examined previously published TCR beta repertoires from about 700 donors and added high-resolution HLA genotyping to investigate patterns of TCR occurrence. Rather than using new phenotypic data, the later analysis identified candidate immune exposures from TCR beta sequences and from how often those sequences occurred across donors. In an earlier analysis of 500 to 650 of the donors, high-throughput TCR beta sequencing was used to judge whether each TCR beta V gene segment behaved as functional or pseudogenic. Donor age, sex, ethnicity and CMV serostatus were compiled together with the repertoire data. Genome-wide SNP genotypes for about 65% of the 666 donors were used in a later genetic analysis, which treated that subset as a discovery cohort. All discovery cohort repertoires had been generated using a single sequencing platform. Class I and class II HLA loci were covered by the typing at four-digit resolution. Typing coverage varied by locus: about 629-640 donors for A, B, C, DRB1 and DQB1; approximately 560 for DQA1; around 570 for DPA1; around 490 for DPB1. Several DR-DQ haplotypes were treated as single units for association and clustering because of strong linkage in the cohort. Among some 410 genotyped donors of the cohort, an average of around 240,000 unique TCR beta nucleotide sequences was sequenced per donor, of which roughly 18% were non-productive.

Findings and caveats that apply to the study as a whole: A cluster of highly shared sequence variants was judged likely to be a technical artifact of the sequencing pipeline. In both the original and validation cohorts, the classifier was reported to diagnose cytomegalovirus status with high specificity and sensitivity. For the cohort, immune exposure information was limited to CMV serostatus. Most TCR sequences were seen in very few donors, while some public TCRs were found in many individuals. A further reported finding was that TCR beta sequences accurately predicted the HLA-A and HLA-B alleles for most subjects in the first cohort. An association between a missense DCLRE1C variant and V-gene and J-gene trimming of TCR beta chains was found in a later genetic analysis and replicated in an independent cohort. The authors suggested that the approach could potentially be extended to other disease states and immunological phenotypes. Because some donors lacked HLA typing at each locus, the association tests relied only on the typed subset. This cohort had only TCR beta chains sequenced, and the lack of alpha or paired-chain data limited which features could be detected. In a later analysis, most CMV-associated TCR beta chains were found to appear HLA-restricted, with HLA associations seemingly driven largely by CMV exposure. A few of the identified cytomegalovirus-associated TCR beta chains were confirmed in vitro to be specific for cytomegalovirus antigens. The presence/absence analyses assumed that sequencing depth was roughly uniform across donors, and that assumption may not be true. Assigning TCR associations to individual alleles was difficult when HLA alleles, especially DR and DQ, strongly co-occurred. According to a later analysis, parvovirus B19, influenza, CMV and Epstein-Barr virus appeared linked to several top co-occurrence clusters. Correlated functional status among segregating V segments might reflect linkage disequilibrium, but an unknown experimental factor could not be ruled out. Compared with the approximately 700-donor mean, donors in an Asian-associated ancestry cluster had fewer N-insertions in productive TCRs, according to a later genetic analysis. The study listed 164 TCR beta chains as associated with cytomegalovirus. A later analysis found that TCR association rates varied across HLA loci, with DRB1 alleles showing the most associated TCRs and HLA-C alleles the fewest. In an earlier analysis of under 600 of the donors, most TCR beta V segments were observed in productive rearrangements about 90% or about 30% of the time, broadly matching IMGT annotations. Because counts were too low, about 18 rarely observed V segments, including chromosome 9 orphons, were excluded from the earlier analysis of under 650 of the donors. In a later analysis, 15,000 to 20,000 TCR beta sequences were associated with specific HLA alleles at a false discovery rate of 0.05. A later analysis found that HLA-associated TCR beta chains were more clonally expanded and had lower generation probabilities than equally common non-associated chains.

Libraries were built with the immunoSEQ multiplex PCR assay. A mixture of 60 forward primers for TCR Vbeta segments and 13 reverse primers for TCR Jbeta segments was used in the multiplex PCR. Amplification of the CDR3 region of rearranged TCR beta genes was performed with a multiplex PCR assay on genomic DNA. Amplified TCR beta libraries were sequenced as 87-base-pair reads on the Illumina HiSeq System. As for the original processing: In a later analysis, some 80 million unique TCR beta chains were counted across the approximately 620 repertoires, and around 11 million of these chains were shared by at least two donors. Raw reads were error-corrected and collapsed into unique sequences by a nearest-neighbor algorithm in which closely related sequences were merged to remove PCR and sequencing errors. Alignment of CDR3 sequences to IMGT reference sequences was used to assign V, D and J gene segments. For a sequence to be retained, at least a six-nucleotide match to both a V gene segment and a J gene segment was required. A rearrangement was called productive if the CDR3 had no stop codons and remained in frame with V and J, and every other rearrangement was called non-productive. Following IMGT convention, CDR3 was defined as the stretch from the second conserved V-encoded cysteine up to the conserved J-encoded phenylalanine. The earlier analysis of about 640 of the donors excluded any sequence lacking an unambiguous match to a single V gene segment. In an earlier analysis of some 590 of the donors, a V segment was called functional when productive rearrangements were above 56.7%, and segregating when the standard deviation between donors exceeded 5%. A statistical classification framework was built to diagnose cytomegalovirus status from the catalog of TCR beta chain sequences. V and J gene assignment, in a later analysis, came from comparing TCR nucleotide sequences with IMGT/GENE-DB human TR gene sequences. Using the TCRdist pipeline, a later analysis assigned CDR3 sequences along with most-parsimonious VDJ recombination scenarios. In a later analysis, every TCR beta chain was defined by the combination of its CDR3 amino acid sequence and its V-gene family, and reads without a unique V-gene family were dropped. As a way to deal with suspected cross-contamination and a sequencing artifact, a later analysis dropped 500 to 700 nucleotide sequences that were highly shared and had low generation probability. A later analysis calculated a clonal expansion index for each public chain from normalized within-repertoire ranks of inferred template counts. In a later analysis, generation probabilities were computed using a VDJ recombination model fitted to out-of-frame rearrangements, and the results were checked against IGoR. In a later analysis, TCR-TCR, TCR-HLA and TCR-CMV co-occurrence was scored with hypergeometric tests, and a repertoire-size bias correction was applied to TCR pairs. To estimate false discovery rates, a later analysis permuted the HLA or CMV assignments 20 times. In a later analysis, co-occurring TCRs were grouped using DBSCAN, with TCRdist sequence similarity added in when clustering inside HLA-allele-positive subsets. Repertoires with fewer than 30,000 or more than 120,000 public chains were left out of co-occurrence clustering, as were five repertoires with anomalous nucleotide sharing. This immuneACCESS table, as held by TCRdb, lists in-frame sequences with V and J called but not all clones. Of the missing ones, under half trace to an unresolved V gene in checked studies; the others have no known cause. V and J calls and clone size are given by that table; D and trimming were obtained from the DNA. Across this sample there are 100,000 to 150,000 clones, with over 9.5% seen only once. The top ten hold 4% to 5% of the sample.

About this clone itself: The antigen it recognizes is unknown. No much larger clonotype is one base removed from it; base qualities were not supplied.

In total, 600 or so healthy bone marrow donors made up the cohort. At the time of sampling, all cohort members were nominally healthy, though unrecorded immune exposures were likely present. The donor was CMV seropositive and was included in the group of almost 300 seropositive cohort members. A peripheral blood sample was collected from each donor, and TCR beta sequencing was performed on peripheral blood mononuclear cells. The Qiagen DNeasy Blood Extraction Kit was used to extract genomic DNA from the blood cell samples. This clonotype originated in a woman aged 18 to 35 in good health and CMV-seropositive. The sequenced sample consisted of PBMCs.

CDR3 region: CSVDGGLCYTF. The sequenced DNA is TGCAGCGTTGACGGGGGGCTATGCTACACCTTC. The sequence links TRBV29-1 to TRBJ1-2, with TRBD1 tentatively as D gene (6 bases match). Reading from cysteine to phenylalanine, the CDR3 counts 11 amino acids. Of the read, only the CDR3 DNA is kept; its 33 bases are in frame from base 1. The germline ends are 11 bases apart after V is trimmed by 3 bases and J by 9 bases. Reading the germline V gene gives CDR1 SQVTM and CDR2 ANQGSEA.